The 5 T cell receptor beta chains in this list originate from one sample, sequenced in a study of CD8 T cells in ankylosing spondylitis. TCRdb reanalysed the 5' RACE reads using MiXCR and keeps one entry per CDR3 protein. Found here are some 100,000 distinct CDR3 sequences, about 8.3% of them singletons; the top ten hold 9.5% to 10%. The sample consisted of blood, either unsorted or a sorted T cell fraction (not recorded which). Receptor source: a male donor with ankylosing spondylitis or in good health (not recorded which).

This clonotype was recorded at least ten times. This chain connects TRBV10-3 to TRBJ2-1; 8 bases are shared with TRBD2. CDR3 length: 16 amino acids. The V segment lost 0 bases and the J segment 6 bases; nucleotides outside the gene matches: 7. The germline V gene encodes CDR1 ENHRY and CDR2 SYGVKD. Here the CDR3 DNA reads TGTGCCATCAGTGAGTCGGGAGCGGGAGTGGGCAATGAGCAGTTCTTC. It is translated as CAISESGAGVGNEQFF.

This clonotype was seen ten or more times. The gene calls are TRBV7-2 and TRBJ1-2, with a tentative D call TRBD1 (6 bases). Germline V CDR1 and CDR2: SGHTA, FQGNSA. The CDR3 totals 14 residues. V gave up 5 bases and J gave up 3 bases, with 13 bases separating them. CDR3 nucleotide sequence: TGTGCCAGCAGCGAACAGGGATTTGACTATGGCTACACCTTC. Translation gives CASSEQGFDYGYTF.

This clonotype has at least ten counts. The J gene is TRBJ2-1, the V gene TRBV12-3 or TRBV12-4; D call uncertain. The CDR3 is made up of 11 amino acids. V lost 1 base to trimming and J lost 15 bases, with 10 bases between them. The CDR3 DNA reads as TGTGCCAGCAGTTTAGGTCAGCAGCGGTTCTTC. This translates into CASSLGQQRFF.

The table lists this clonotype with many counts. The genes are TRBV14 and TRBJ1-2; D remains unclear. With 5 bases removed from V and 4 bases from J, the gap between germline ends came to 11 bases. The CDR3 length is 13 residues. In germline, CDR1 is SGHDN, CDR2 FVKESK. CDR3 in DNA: TGTGCCAGCAGCTCGACTGTCACCTATGGCTACACCTTC. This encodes CASSSTVTYGYTF.

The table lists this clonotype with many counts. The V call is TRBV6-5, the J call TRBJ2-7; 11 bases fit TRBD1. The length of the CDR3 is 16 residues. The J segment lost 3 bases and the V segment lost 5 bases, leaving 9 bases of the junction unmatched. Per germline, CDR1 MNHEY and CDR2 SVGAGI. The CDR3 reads CASSTRRTGGFYEQYF. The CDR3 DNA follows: TGTGCCAGCAGTACTAGACGGACAGGGGGCTTCTACGAGCAGTACTTC.